These T cell receptor beta chains were read from a single sample in a study of type 1 and type 2 diabetes patients. TCRdb reanalysed the multiplex PCR reads using MiXCR and keeps one entry per CDR3 protein. The sample consists of around 300,000 distinct CDR3 sequences, 45% to 60% of them appearing once. Sequencing was performed on peripheral blood mononuclear cells (PBMCs). The source is a man aged 18 to 35 with type 2 diabetes. Each CDR3 is given with its conserved first and last residue. The D gene is left open where the match is weak. Size tells how often a clone was seen (once, few, many) or the class of an expanded clone, and some rows leave it out.

d_gene: -
v_gene: TRBV6-6
abundance: -
j_gene: TRBJ2-2
CDR3aa: CASSRINTGELFF
CDR3nt: TGTGCCAGCAGCCGAATTAACACCGGGGAGCTGTTTTTT

d_gene: -
v_gene: TRBV2
abundance: once
j_gene: TRBJ2-1
CDR3aa: CASRTPRDTPSDELFF
CDR3nt: TGTGCCAGCAGGACCCCTCGGGACACACCGTCGGATGAGCTGTTCTTC

d_gene: -
v_gene: TRBV6-6
abundance: -
j_gene: TRBJ1-6
CDR3aa: CASSYGPGENSPLHF
CDR3nt: TGTGCCAGCAGTTACGGCCCTGGGGAAAATTCACCCCTCCACTTT

d_gene: TRBD2
v_gene: TRBV30
abundance: few
j_gene: TRBJ2-5
CDR3aa: CALTGTRGETQYF
CDR3nt: TGTGCCTTAACAGGGACTAGAGGAGAGACCCAGTACTTC

d_gene: TRBD1
v_gene: TRBV29-1
abundance: -
j_gene: TRBJ1-1
CDR3aa: CSDGTGAPEAFF
CDR3nt: TGCAGCGATGGGACAGGGGCGCCTGAAGCTTTCTTT

d_gene: -
v_gene: TRBV27
abundance: -
j_gene: TRBJ2-7
CDR3aa: CASSLAILHEQYF
CDR3nt: TGTGCCAGCAGTTTGGCAATTTTGCACGAGCAGTACTTC

d_gene: -
v_gene: TRBV9
abundance: -
j_gene: TRBJ2-1
CDR3aa: CASSATAPSSYNEQFF
CDR3nt: TGTGCCAGCAGCGCCACGGCGCCGAGCTCCTACAATGAGCAGTTCTTC

d_gene: -
v_gene: TRBV3-1
abundance: -
j_gene: TRBJ1-1
CDR3aa: CASSVGPNTEAFF
CDR3nt: TGTGCCAGCAGCGTAGGACCGAACACTGAAGCTTTCTTT

d_gene: -
v_gene: TRBV7-9
abundance: -
j_gene: TRBJ1-2
CDR3aa: CASSLQMDYGYTF
CDR3nt: TGTGCCAGCAGCCTACAGATGGACTATGGCTACACCTTC

d_gene: -
v_gene: TRBV24-1
abundance: -
j_gene: TRBJ2-3
CDR3aa: CATSEGWRRPDTQYF
CDR3nt: TGTGCCACCAGCGAGGGTTGGCGAAGGCCAGATACGCAGTATTTT

d_gene: -
v_gene: TRBV19
abundance: -
j_gene: TRBJ1-1
CDR3aa: CASIQNTEAFF
CDR3nt: TGTGCCAGTATACAGAACACTGAAGCTTTCTTT

d_gene: -
v_gene: TRBV5-1
abundance: few
j_gene: TRBJ2-7
CDR3aa: CASSLTRTAAYEQYF
CDR3nt: TGCGCCAGCAGCTTGACCCGGACAGCCGCCTACGAGCAGTACTTC

d_gene: TRBD1
v_gene: TRBV7-2
abundance: few
j_gene: TRBJ2-5
CDR3aa: CASSSPVSPAGTGPETQYF
CDR3nt: TGTGCCAGCAGCTCCCCAGTATCCCCAGCCGGGACAGGGCCAGAGACCCAGTACTTC

d_gene: -
v_gene: TRBV2
abundance: few
j_gene: TRBJ2-3
CDR3aa: CASDIDGSSTDTQYF
CDR3nt: TGTGCCAGCGATATTGACGGATCTAGCACAGATACGCAGTATTTT

d_gene: -
v_gene: TRBV27
abundance: -
j_gene: TRBJ1-4
CDR3aa: CASSPHLSKIRVTNEKLFF
CDR3nt: TGTGCCAGCAGTCCCCACCTTAGCAAAATCCGGGTAACTAATGAAAAACTGTTTTTT

d_gene: TRBD2
v_gene: TRBV5-1
abundance: few
j_gene: TRBJ2-7
CDR3aa: CASSLEGRLAGGVGDSEQYF
CDR3nt: TGCGCCAGCAGCTTGGAAGGTAGGCTAGCGGGAGGAGTGGGGGACTCCGAGCAGTACTTC

d_gene: -
v_gene: TRBV6-6
abundance: few
j_gene: TRBJ1-1
CDR3aa: CASSYFGEGTEAFF
CDR3nt: TGTGCCAGCAGTTATTTTGGGGAGGGCACTGAAGCTTTCTTT

d_gene: -
v_gene: TRBV7-9
abundance: few
j_gene: TRBJ1-5
CDR3aa: CASSLEGYQPQHF
CDR3nt: TGTGCCAGCAGCTTAGAGGGATATCAGCCCCAGCATTTT

d_gene: TRBD1
v_gene: TRBV7-7
abundance: -
j_gene: TRBJ2-5
CDR3aa: CASSSQDRGKTQYF
CDR3nt: TGTGCTAGCAGCTCCCAGGACAGGGGAAAGACCCAGTACTTC

d_gene: -
v_gene: TRBV11-2
abundance: once
j_gene: TRBJ2-7
CDR3aa: CASSSPGPHYEQYF
CDR3nt: TGTGCCAGCAGCTCCCCGGGTCCCCACTACGAGCAGTACTTC

d_gene: TRBD1
v_gene: TRBV6-2/TRBV6-3
abundance: -
j_gene: TRBJ2-7
CDR3aa: CASSYHRTGSEDEQYF
CDR3nt: TGTGCCAGCAGTTACCACAGGACAGGCTCAGAGGACGAGCAGTACTTC

d_gene: -
v_gene: TRBV4-1
abundance: few
j_gene: TRBJ2-7
CDR3aa: CASSQVPKGAYEQYF
CDR3nt: TGCGCCAGCAGCCAGGTTCCTAAGGGGGCCTACGAGCAGTACTTC

d_gene: -
v_gene: TRBV2
abundance: -
j_gene: TRBJ2-2
CDR3aa: CASSERGPGELFF
CDR3nt: TGTGCCAGCAGTGAGAGGGGCCCCGGGGAGCTGTTTTTT

d_gene: -
v_gene: TRBV7-9
abundance: few
j_gene: TRBJ2-6
CDR3aa: CASSLFWGYGANVLTF
CDR3nt: TGTGCCAGCAGCTTATTTTGGGGGTATGGGGCCAACGTCCTGACTTTC

d_gene: -
v_gene: TRBV24-1
abundance: -
j_gene: TRBJ2-7
CDR3aa: CATSAGTGYEQYF
CDR3nt: TGTGCCACCAGTGCCGGGACGGGCTACGAGCAGTACTTC

d_gene: -
v_gene: TRBV2
abundance: -
j_gene: TRBJ2-1
CDR3aa: CASSPPRIGRAASSYNEQFF
CDR3nt: TGTGCCAGCAGCCCTCCGAGGATTGGGCGAGCGGCGAGCTCCTACAATGAGCAGTTCTTC

d_gene: -
v_gene: TRBV19
abundance: -
j_gene: TRBJ2-3
CDR3aa: CASSIEGGTDTQYF
CDR3nt: TGTGCCAGTAGTATCGAGGGCGGGACAGATACGCAGTATTTT

d_gene: -
v_gene: TRBV7-2
abundance: -
j_gene: TRBJ2-7
CDR3aa: CASSLQLFRQPSFYSYEQYF
CDR3nt: TGTGCCAGCAGCTTACAGTTATTTCGACAGCCCAGCTTCTACTCCTACGAGCAGTACTTC

d_gene: -
v_gene: TRBV19
abundance: -
j_gene: TRBJ1-4
CDR3aa: CASSPGWGSDEKLFF
CDR3nt: TGTGCCAGTAGTCCTGGCTGGGGATCGGATGAAAAACTGTTTTTT

d_gene: -
v_gene: TRBV19
abundance: -
j_gene: TRBJ2-5
CDR3aa: CASSASRWGFQETQYF
CDR3nt: TGTGCCAGTAGTGCCTCTAGGTGGGGGTTCCAAGAGACCCAGTACTTC

d_gene: TRBD2
v_gene: TRBV19
abundance: -
j_gene: TRBJ2-7
CDR3aa: CASSHQPVTSGTNEQYF
CDR3nt: TGTGCCAGCAGCCACCAGCCGGTGACTAGCGGGACAAACGAGCAGTACTTC

d_gene: -
v_gene: TRBV14
abundance: few
j_gene: TRBJ2-7
CDR3aa: CASSPATSYEQYF
CDR3nt: TGTGCCAGCAGCCCCGCCACCTCCTACGAGCAGTACTTC

d_gene: -
v_gene: TRBV7-3
abundance: -
j_gene: TRBJ2-7
CDR3aa: CASSPRDTSYEQYF
CDR3nt: TGTGCCAGCAGCCCCCGAGACACCTCCTACGAGCAGTACTTC

d_gene: -
v_gene: TRBV19
abundance: few
j_gene: TRBJ2-1
CDR3aa: CASRGDEQFF
CDR3nt: TGTGCCAGTAGGGGGGATGAGCAGTTCTTC

d_gene: -
v_gene: TRBV12-3/TRBV12-4
abundance: -
j_gene: TRBJ2-1
CDR3aa: CASSFFYEQFF
CDR3nt: TGTGCCAGCAGTTTTTTCTATGAGCAGTTCTTC

d_gene: TRBD1
v_gene: TRBV10-1
abundance: -
j_gene: TRBJ1-2
CDR3aa: CASRDRTGRNYGYTF
CDR3nt: TGCGCCAGCAGGGACCGGACAGGGAGGAACTATGGCTACACCTTC

d_gene: -
v_gene: TRBV19
abundance: -
j_gene: TRBJ2-2
CDR3aa: CASAIALTVTGELFF
CDR3nt: TGTGCCAGCGCTATCGCCCTAACAGTGACCGGGGAGCTGTTTTTT

d_gene: -
v_gene: TRBV7-8
abundance: few
j_gene: TRBJ1-1
CDR3aa: CASSSELNPLPNTEAFF
CDR3nt: TGTGCCAGCAGCTCTGAACTGAACCCACTACCGAACACTGAAGCTTTCTTT

d_gene: TRBD2
v_gene: TRBV24-1
abundance: -
j_gene: TRBJ2-1
CDR3aa: CATEREPGEQFF
CDR3nt: TGTGCCACAGAGCGGGAGCCGGGTGAGCAGTTCTTC

d_gene: -
v_gene: TRBV11-2
abundance: -
j_gene: TRBJ1-1
CDR3aa: CASRGFLNTEAFF
CDR3nt: TGTGCCAGCCGAGGGTTTCTGAACACTGAAGCTTTCTTT

d_gene: TRBD1
v_gene: TRBV2
abundance: few
j_gene: TRBJ1-2
CDR3aa: CASSPGQGANGYTF
CDR3nt: TGTGCCAGTAGTCCGGGGCAGGGGGCTAATGGCTACACCTTC

d_gene: -
v_gene: TRBV7-6
abundance: few
j_gene: TRBJ2-6
CDR3aa: CASSLPAGSYSGANVLTF
CDR3nt: TGTGCCAGCAGCTTACCGGCCGGATCCTACTCTGGGGCCAACGTCCTGACTTTC

d_gene: -
v_gene: TRBV7-2
abundance: few
j_gene: TRBJ2-2
CDR3aa: CASSLVRELFF
CDR3nt: TGTGCCAGCAGCTTAGTTAGGGAGCTGTTTTTT

d_gene: TRBD1
v_gene: TRBV28
abundance: -
j_gene: TRBJ2-3
CDR3aa: CASNFGPGGDGTDTQYF
CDR3nt: TGTGCCAGCAATTTCGGTCCAGGGGGAGATGGCACAGATACGCAGTATTTT

d_gene: -
v_gene: TRBV7-3
abundance: -
j_gene: TRBJ2-1
CDR3aa: CASSLGPQNLYNEQFF
CDR3nt: TGTGCCAGCAGCTTAGGTCCCCAGAACCTGTACAATGAGCAGTTCTTC

d_gene: -
v_gene: TRBV20-1
abundance: -
j_gene: TRBJ2-7
CDR3aa: CSAREEGGRRGVEQYF
CDR3nt: TGCAGTGCTAGAGAAGAGGGCGGTCGGAGGGGGGTCGAGCAGTACTTC

d_gene: TRBD1
v_gene: TRBV7-2
abundance: few
j_gene: TRBJ1-4
CDR3aa: CASSPTGGAGEKLFF
CDR3nt: TGTGCCAGCAGCCCTACAGGGGGCGCGGGTGAAAAACTGTTTTTT

d_gene: -
v_gene: TRBV10-1
abundance: few
j_gene: TRBJ2-2
CDR3aa: CASSYDPTGELFF
CDR3nt: TGCGCCAGCAGTTACGACCCCACCGGGGAGCTGTTTTTT

d_gene: -
v_gene: TRBV10-3
abundance: -
j_gene: TRBJ2-5
CDR3aa: CASSFQDVVETQYF
CDR3nt: TGTGCCAGCAGTTTCCAGGACGTGGTGGAGACCCAGTACTTC

d_gene: TRBD2
v_gene: TRBV10-1
abundance: -
j_gene: TRBJ2-1
CDR3aa: CASSAGGRYEQFF
CDR3nt: TGCGCCAGCAGTGCGGGAGGCCGCTACGAGCAGTTCTTC

d_gene: -
v_gene: TRBV20-1
abundance: -
j_gene: TRBJ2-7
CDR3aa: CSARAFLTFEQYF
CDR3nt: TGCAGTGCTAGAGCCTTCCTCACATTCGAGCAGTACTTC

d_gene: -
v_gene: TRBV7-2
abundance: -
j_gene: TRBJ2-1
CDR3aa: CASGLEVGGSYNEQFF
CDR3nt: TGTGCCAGCGGCTTAGAGGTCGGCGGCTCCTACAATGAGCAGTTCTTC

d_gene: -
v_gene: TRBV7-8
abundance: few
j_gene: TRBJ2-7
CDR3aa: CASSLGGPGFNSYEQYF
CDR3nt: TGTGCCAGCAGCTTAGGGGGGCCCGGGTTTAACTCCTACGAGCAGTACTTC

d_gene: TRBD1
v_gene: TRBV7-2
abundance: -
j_gene: TRBJ2-1
CDR3aa: CASSLRDRDMNEQFF
CDR3nt: TGTGCCAGTAGCCTCCGAGACAGGGATATGAATGAGCAGTTCTTC

d_gene: TRBD2
v_gene: TRBV14
abundance: -
j_gene: TRBJ2-7
CDR3aa: CASSISSGSYEQYF
CDR3nt: TGTGCCAGCAGCATCTCTAGCGGGAGTTACGAGCAGTACTTC

d_gene: TRBD1
v_gene: TRBV12-3/TRBV12-4
abundance: -
j_gene: TRBJ2-2
CDR3aa: CASKLGRDRGAGELFF
CDR3nt: TGTGCCAGCAAACTCGGTAGGGACAGGGGCGCCGGGGAGCTGTTTTTT

d_gene: -
v_gene: TRBV28
abundance: -
j_gene: TRBJ2-3
CDR3aa: CASSLDRLATQYF
CDR3nt: TGTGCCAGCAGTCTAGACCGGTTGGCTACGCAGTATTTT

d_gene: TRBD1
v_gene: TRBV7-2
abundance: many
j_gene: TRBJ1-1
CDR3aa: CASSRTGTGVMNTEAFF
CDR3nt: TGTGCCAGCAGCCGCACAGGGACAGGGGTTATGAACACTGAAGCTTTCTTT

d_gene: -
v_gene: TRBV20-1
abundance: -
j_gene: TRBJ2-1
CDR3aa: CSATTSLGYNEQFF
CDR3nt: TGCAGTGCTACGACTAGTCTGGGGTACAATGAGCAGTTCTTC